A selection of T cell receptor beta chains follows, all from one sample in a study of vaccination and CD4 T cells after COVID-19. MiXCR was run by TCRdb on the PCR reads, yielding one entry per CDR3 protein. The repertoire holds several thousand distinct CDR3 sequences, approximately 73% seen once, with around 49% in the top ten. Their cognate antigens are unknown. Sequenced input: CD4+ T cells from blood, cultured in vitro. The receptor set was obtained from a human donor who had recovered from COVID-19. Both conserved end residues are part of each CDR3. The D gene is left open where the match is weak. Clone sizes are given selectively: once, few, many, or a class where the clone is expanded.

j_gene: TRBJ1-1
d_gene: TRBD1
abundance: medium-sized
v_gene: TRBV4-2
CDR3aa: CASSLRQGYNTEAFF
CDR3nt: TGTGCCAGCAGCCTACGACAGGGCTACAACACTGAAGCTTTCTTT

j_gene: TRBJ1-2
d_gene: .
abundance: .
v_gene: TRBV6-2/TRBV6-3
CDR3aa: CASRKGTYGYTF
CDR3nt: TGTGCCAGCAGGAAGGGAACCTATGGCTACACCTTC

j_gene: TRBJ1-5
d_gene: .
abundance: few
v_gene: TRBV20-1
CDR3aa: CSATGQPSNQPQHF
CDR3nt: TGCAGTGCCACAGGACAGCCTAGCAATCAGCCCCAGCATTTT

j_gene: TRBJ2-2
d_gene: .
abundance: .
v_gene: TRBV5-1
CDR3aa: CASSLAGQGTAGELFF
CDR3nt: TGCGCCAGCAGCTTGGCCGGGCAGGGTACGGCCGGGGAGCTGTTTTTT

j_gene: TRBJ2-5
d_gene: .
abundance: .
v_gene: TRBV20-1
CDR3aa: CSVLHETQYF
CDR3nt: TGCAGTGTCCTGCATGAGACCCAGTACTTC

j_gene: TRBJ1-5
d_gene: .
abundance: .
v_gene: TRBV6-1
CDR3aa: CASSEVGRGQPQHF
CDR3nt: TGTGCCAGCAGTGAAGTGGGTAGGGGTCAGCCCCAGCATTTT

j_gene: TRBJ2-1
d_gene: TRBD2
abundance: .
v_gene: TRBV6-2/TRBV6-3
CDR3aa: CASSYRGTSSSYNEQFF
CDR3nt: TGTGCCAGCAGTTACAGGGGGACTAGTAGCTCCTACAATGAGCAGTTCTTC

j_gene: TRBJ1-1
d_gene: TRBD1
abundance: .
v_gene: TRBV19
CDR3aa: CASSPLDRWAFF
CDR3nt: TGTGCCAGTAGTCCTTTGGACAGGTGGGCTTTCTTT

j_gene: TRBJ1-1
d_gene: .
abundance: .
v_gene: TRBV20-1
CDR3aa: CSARRDPYTEAFF
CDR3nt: TGCAGTGCTCGGCGGGACCCCTACACTGAAGCTTTCTTT

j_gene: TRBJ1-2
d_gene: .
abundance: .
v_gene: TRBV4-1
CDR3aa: CASSQVWRGVYGYTF
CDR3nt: TGCGCCAGCAGCCAAGTTTGGAGGGGGGTCTATGGCTACACCTTC

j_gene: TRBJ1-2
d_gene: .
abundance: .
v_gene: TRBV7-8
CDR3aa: CASSPFGGRGGYTF
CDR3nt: TGTGCCAGCAGCCCCTTTGGGGGGCGGGGAGGCTACACCTTC

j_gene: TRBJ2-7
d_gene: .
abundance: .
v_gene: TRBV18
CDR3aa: CASSRDTEGEQYF
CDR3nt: TGTGCCAGCTCACGGGACACCGAGGGGGAGCAGTACTTC

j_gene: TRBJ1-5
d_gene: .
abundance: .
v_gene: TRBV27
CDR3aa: CASSLSANQPQHF
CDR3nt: TGTGCCAGCAGTTTATCAGCCAATCAGCCCCAGCATTTT

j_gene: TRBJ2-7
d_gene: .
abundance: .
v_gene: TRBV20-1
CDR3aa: CSARDRQGRAHEQYF
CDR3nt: TGCAGTGCTAGAGATCGCCAGGGTAGGGCCCACGAGCAGTACTTC

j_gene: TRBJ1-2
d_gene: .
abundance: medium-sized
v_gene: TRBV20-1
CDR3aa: CSATRVWSYGYTF
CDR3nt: TGCAGTGCCACCCGAGTGTGGAGCTATGGCTACACCTTC

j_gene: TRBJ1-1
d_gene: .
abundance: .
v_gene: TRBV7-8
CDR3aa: CASSSISRVGKAEAFF
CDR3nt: TGTGCCAGCAGCTCAATATCCAGGGTGGGGAAGGCTGAAGCTTTCTTT

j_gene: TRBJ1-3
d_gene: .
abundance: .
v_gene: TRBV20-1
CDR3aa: CSARRGRGSRNTIYF
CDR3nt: TGCAGTGCTAGACGGGGCAGAGGCTCTCGAAACACCATATATTTT

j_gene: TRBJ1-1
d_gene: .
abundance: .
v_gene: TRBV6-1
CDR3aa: CASSRGREAFF
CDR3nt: TGTGCCAGCAGTAGGGGACGGGAAGCTTTCTTT

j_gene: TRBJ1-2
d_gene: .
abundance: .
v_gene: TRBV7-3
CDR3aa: CASSLTGRGGYTF
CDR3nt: TGTGCCAGCAGCTTAACAGGTCGTGGGGGCTACACCTTC

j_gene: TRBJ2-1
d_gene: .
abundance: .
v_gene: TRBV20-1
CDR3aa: CSARGLGGTYNEQFF
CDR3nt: TGCAGTGCTAGAGGCTTAGGTGGGACTTACAATGAGCAGTTCTTC

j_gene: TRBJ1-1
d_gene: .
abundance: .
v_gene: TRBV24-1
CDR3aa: CATSDYNLPPTEAFF
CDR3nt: TGTGCCACCAGTGATTACAATCTACCCCCCACTGAAGCTTTCTTT

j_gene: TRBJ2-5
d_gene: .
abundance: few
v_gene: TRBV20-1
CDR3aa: CSAQDWQETQYF
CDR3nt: TGCAGTGCGCAGGACTGGCAAGAGACCCAGTACTTC

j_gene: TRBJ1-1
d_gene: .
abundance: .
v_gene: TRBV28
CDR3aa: CASKGSGAFF
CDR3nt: TGTGCCAGCAAGGGATCAGGAGCTTTCTTT

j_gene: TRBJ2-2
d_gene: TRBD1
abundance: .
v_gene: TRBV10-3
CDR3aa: CAISEDRLTGELFF
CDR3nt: TGTGCCATAAGCGAGGACAGGCTGACCGGGGAGCTGTTTTTT

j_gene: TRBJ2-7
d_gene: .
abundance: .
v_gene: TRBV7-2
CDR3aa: CASSGLTYEQYF
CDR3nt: TGTGCCAGCAGCGGCCTGACCTACGAGCAGTACTTC

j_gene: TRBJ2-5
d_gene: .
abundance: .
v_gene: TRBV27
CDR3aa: CASSPRRQKETQYF
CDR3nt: TGTGCCAGCAGTCCCCGTCGACAGAAAGAGACCCAGTACTTC

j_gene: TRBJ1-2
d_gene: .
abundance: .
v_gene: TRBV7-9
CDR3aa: CASSLGERGRSF
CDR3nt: TGTGCCAGCAGCTTAGGTGAAAGGGGGAGGTCCTTC

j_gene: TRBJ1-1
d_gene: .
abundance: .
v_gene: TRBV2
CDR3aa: CASSVSRNTEAFF
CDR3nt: TGTGCCAGCAGTGTGTCCAGGAACACTGAAGCTTTCTTT

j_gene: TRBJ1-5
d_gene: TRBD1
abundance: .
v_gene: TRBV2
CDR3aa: CASSRQGGNQPQHF
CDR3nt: TGTGCCAGCAGTCGACAGGGTGGCAATCAGCCCCAGCATTTT

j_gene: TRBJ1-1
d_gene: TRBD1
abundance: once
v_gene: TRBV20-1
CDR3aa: CSARAHRGQGDTEAFF
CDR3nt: TGCAGTGCTAGAGCTCACCGAGGACAGGGGGACACTGAAGCTTTCTTT

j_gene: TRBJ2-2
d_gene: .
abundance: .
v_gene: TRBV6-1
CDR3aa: CASSEWRGTGELFF
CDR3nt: TGTGCCAGCAGTGAATGGCGGGGAACCGGGGAGCTGTTTTTT

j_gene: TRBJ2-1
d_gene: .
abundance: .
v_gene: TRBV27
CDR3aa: CASKGASDYLFF
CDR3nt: TGTGCCAGCAAAGGGGCTAGCGACTATTTGTTCTTC

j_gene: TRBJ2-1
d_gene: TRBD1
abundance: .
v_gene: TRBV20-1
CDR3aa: CSARTTGTVYNEQFF
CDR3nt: TGCAGTGCTAGAACGACCGGGACAGTCTACAATGAGCAGTTCTTC

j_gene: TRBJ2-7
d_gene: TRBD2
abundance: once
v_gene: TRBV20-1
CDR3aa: CSARPAGDSYEQYF
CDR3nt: TGCAGTGCTAGACCAGCGGGGGACTCCTACGAGCAGTACTTC

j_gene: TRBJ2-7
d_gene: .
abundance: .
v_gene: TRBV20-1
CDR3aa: CSASRDVEQYF
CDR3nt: TGCAGTGCTAGCCGGGACGTCGAGCAGTACTTC

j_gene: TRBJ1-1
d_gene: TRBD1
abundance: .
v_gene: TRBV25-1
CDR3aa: CASSVQGAGTEAFF
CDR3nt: TGTGCCAGCAGTGTCCAGGGGGCTGGGACTGAAGCTTTCTTT

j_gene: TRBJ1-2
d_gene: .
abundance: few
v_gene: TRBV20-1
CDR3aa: CSARDQRGITGYTF
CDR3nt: TGCAGTGCTAGAGATCAAAGGGGAATCACTGGCTACACCTTC

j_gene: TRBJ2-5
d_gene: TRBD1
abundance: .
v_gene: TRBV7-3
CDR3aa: CASSTDRFETQYF
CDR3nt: TGTGCCAGCAGCACGGACAGGTTCGAGACCCAGTACTTC

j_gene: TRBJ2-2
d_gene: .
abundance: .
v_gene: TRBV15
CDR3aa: CATSSSPPQAGELFF
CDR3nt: TGTGCCACCAGCAGTTCCCCCCCGCAGGCCGGGGAGCTGTTTTTT

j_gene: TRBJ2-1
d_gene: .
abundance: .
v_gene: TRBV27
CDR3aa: CASSLTGSDEQFF
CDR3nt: TGTGCCAGCAGTCTCACAGGGTCCGATGAGCAGTTCTTC